The 28 T cell receptor beta chains in this list originate from one sample, sequenced in a study of blood T cell repertoires in COVID-19. TCRdb's table, derived via immunoSEQ multiplex PCR, lists solely in-frame clones and lacks some. The sample has tens of thousands of clones; 65% to 80% are singletons. What was sequenced was peripheral blood. Source of these receptors: an older man with active or convalescent COVID-19.

The chain couples TRBV11-3 to TRBJ1-1; unclear D gene. Deletions cut 2 bases from V and 0 bases from J, with 10 bases between. This CDR3 is 15 amino acids long. Germline V lookup: CDR1 SGHNT, CDR2 YENEEA. CDR3 DNA: TGTGCCAGCAGCTTATATGGAGATATGAACACTGAAGCTTTCTTT. This encodes CASSLYGDMNTEAFF. The full variable domain, in which reference TRBV11-3 and TRBJ1-1 provide the parts outside the CDR3, is EAGVVQSPRYKIIEKKQPVAFWCNPISGHNTLYWYLQNLGQGPELLIRYENEEAVDDSQLPKDRFSAERLKGVDSTLKIQPAELGDSAVYLCASSLYGDMNTEAFFGQGTRLTVV.

This chain links TRBV27 with TRBJ1-6; the D gene is possibly TRBD1 (5 bases). Trimming left V 2 bases short and J 9 bases short, with 8 bases between. Germline CDR1 is MNHEY and CDR2 is SMNVEV (reference sequence). This CDR3 contains 13 residues. In DNA form, the CDR3 reads TGTGCCAGCAGTTTAAGGGGCAGTTCACCCCTCCACTTT. It translates to CASSLRGSSPLHF.

The V call is TRBV3-1 (or the pseudogene TRBV3-2), the J call TRBJ1-2; D call uncertain. Trimming stripped 2 bases from V and 3 bases from J, with 4 bases between. CDR1 is LGHDT and CDR2 is YNNKEL in the germline V gene (reference sequence). This CDR3 comprises 12 residues. The DNA of the CDR3 is TGTGCCAGCAGCCAACTCGACTATGGCTACACCTTC. Protein product: CASSQLDYGYTF.

V usage is TRBV12-2 and J usage is TRBJ1-3; TRBD1, the table's D call, lacks a check against the DNA. TRBV12-2 corresponds to a pseudogene. This CDR3 is built from 15 residues. In DNA, the CDR3 is TGTGCAAGTCGCTTACTGACAGGGGCTGGAAACACCATATATTTT. It specifies CASRLLTGAGNTIYF.

CDR3 amino acids: CASSLEGRGDQPQHF. In DNA form, the CDR3 reads TGTGCCAGCAGCTTGGAGGGCCGGGGTGATCAGCCCCAGCATTTT. This chain joins TRBV5-5 and TRBJ1-5, with D unclear. V gave up 0 bases and J gave up 5 bases, with 12 bases separating them. The CDR3 is 15 residues long. Germline CDR1 and CDR2: SGHKS and YYEKEE (reference sequence).

The genes are TRBV5-1 and TRBJ2-7; 8 nucleotides agree with TRBD1. From germline, CDR1 is SGHRS and CDR2 YFSETQ. With 0 bases clipped from V and 4 bases from J, the junction kept 3 bases outside the gene matches. This CDR3 comprises 14 residues. CDR3 in DNA: TGCGCCAGCAGCTTGGGACAGGGGATTTACGAGCAGTACTTC. Translating gives CASSLGQGIYEQYF. The full variable domain, completed using reference TRBV5-1 and TRBJ2-7, is KAGVTQTPRYLIKTRGQQVTLSCSPISGHRSVSWYQQTPGQGLQFLFEYFSETQRNKGNFPGRFSGRQFSNSRSEMNVSTLELGDSALYLCASSLGQGIYEQYFGPGTRLTVT.

The rearrangement links TRBV5-1 to TRBJ2-5; no reliable D call. Germline V gives CDR1 SGHRS, CDR2 YFSETQ. There are 12 residues in the CDR3. Trimming removed 0 bases at V and 5 bases at J, with 5 bases between. CDR3 nucleotides: TGCGCCAGCAGCTTGGGCAGGGAGACCCAGTACTTC. Translation gives CASSLGRETQYF.

The chain is built from TRBV7-9 and TRBJ2-3; 8 bases align to TRBD2. V dropped 3 bases and J dropped 2; count of bases not matched to a gene: 1. This CDR3 is 14 amino acids long. Germline V gene data show CDR1 as SEHNR and CDR2 as FQNEAQ (reference sequence). DNA for the CDR3: TGTGCCAGCAGCTTTAGCGGGAACACAGATACGCAGTATTTT. It specifies CASSFSGNTDTQYF.

CDR3 region: CASSLELGSYEQYF. CDR3 nucleotides: TGTGCCAGCAGCTTAGAGCTCGGCTCCTACGAGCAGTACTTC. The gene calls are TRBV7-8 and TRBJ2-7; no clear D. V was clipped by 1 base and J by 0 bases, with 7 bases between them. The CDR3 has 14 residues. Germline V lookup: CDR1 SGHVS, CDR2 FQNEAQ.

As DNA, the CDR3 is TGTGCCAGTAGTATAGGGCGGGGTCCCTACAATGAGCAGTTCTTC. Translated, it gives CASSIGRGPYNEQFF. The chain couples TRBV19 to TRBJ2-1; the D gene is possibly TRBD2 (6 bases). V was cut by 1 base and J by 2 bases, with 9 bases left in between. This CDR3 has 15 amino acids. The germline V gene has CDR1 LNHDA and CDR2 SQIVND (reference sequence).

The chain employs TRBV6-5 and TRBJ2-7; maybe TRBD2 (5 bases). This CDR3 has 14 amino acids. Trimming took 5 bases from V and 0 from J, leaving 11 bases between them. Looked up from germline, CDR1 is MNHEY and CDR2 is SVGAGI. The DNA of the CDR3 is TGTGCCAGCAGTCGGACTGCCCGCTCCTACGAGCAGTACTTC. Amino acids: CASSRTARSYEQYF.

The chain employs TRBV24-1 and TRBJ1-5, with TRBD1 matching over 7 bases. The V and J ends lost 5 bases and 6 bases, in that order; junction bases with no gene match: 3. The CDR3 extends over 13 amino acids. CDR1 and CDR2 (germline): KGHDR, SFDVKD. The DNA of the CDR3 is TGTGCCACCAGTGCCGACAGGGTTCAGCCCCAGCATTTT. This translates into CATSADRVQPQHF.

The chain combines TRBV4-3 with TRBJ1-4; no clear D. The CDR3 contains 15 residues. V lost 0 bases to trimming and J lost 5 bases, with 10 bases between them. CDR1 and CDR2 (germline): LGHNA, YSLEER. The CDR3 nucleotides are TGCGCCAGCAGCCAAGATATGGCGGAAAATGAAAAACTGTTTTTT. It specifies CASSQDMAENEKLFF.

This clone appeared a few times. The rearrangement links TRBV6-6 to TRBJ1-2; 8 positions match TRBD1. This CDR3 has 12 amino acids. V gave up 7 bases and J gave up 8 bases; unmatched junction bases: 6. Germline assignment: CDR1 MNHNY and CDR2 SVGAGI (reference sequence). The CDR3 is CASNGQGGGYTF. The CDR3 bases are TGTGCCAGCAACGGACAGGGAGGCGGCTACACCTTC.

The chain recombines TRBV7-2 with TRBJ1-2, with 9 bases fitting TRBD1. Germline CDR1 is SGHTA and CDR2 is FQGNSA. V gave up 5 bases and J gave up 8 bases; unmatched junction bases: 12. This CDR3 has 15 residues. The CDR3 DNA reads as TGTGCCAGCAGCCAACAACTACAGGGGGCGTCGGGCTACACCTTC. Translating it yields CASSQQLQGASGYTF.

The CDR3: CASSQDGGTNEKLFF. The CDR3 DNA reads as TGTGCCAGCAGCCAAGACGGGGGAACTAATGAAAAACTGTTTTTT. The chain links TRBV3-1 (or the pseudogene TRBV3-2) to TRBJ1-4, with a tentative D call TRBD1 (5 bases). Germline V gives CDR1 LGHDT, CDR2 YNNKEL (reference sequence). CDR3 length: 15 residues. The V end was cut by 0 bases, the J end by 1 base, with 6 bases between.

The chain is built from TRBV27 and TRBJ2-2; weak D call: TRBD1 (6 bases). This CDR3 region has 17 residues. V was cut by 4 bases and J by 1 base, with 16 bases left in between. The germline gives CDR1 MNHEY, CDR2 SMNVEV (reference sequence). The chain's CDR3 is CASSSTGFSKNTGELFF. The CDR3 DNA sequence: TGTGCCAGCAGTTCAACAGGGTTCTCCAAGAACACCGGGGAGCTGTTTTTT.

J is TRBJ1-5 and V is TRBV4-3; perhaps TRBD1 as D (5 bases). The CDR3 spans 14 residues. V lost 4 bases and J 2 bases, leaving 9 bases between the germline ends. The germline gives CDR1 LGHNA, CDR2 YSLEER. The CDR3 region is CASSRDSGNQPQHF. The CDR3, as DNA: TGCGCCAGCAGCCGAGACAGCGGCAATCAGCCCCAGCATTTT.

This clone was counted only a few times. The chain couples TRBV24-1 to TRBJ2-7; D call uncertain. The CDR3 sequence is 13 residues long. Looked up from germline, CDR1 is KGHDR and CDR2 is SFDVKD. Trimming took off 12 bases at V and 0 bases at J, with 14 bases between the two ends. The CDR3 nucleotides read TGTGCCCACAAATCCCCTCGCTCCTACGAGCAGTACTTC. Translating gives CAHKSPRSYEQYF.

The table lists this clone with a count of one. The rearrangement joins TRBV19 to TRBJ2-7; a possible D gene is TRBD1 (6 bases). The CDR3 totals 16 residues. Per germline, CDR1 LNHDA and CDR2 SQIVND (reference sequence). V lost 4 bases and J 2 bases, leaving 18 bases between the germline ends. CDR3 nucleotides: TGTGCCAGTAGTACCATCCTGGGGGCTACTACCTACGAGCAGTACTTC. Translating gives CASSTILGATTYEQYF.

There are a few counts of this clone. The chain recombines TRBV2 with TRBJ1-5; a weak D match, TRBD1 (5 bases). V lost 6 bases, J lost 7 bases, and 16 bases lay in between. The CDR3 totals 14 residues. Germline CDR1 SNHLY, CDR2 FYNNEI. CDR3 protein: CASRLGQFDQPQHF. CDR3 coding DNA: TGTGCCAGCAGGTTAGGACAATTCGACCAGCCCCAGCATTTT.

V and J are TRBV6-2 or TRBV6-3 and TRBJ2-2; D not certain. Germline CDR1 is MNHEY and CDR2 is SVGEGT. V dropped 0 bases and J dropped 2 bases, with 4 bases sitting between them. CDR3 length: 14 residues. As DNA, the CDR3 is TGTGCCAGCAGTTACTCTCCAAACACCGGGGAGCTGTTTTTT. Its protein is CASSYSPNTGELFF.

V usage is TRBV11-1 and J usage is TRBJ1-1; weak D call: TRBD1 (5 bases). Germline V lookup: CDR1 SGHAT, CDR2 FQDESV (reference sequence). The CDR3 is 13 amino acids. The ends were cut back, 3 bases at V and 4 bases at J, with 9 bases in the middle. The CDR3 protein is CASSFPGSTEAFF. The CDR3 DNA reads as TGTGCCAGCAGCTTCCCAGGGTCCACTGAAGCTTTCTTT.

CDR3 sequence (DNA): TGTGCCAGTAGTCCCCGGGCAGGGGGAAATCAGCCCCAGCATTTT. It is translated as CASSPRAGGNQPQHF. V usage is TRBV19 and J usage is TRBJ1-5; 7 bases map to TRBD1. Trimming took 5 bases from V and 4 from J; bases not matched to a gene: 8. The CDR3 is 15 amino acids. Germline V lookup: CDR1 LNHDA, CDR2 SQIVND (reference sequence).

The genes are TRBV14 and TRBJ2-3; tentative D call: TRBD2 (6 bases). Germline values: CDR1 SGHDN, CDR2 FVKESK. The CDR3 totals 15 residues. With 6 bases removed from V and 2 bases from J, the gap between germline ends came to 15 bases. In nucleotides, the CDR3 is TGTGCCAGCAGTACCAAGGGCGGGGTCACAGATACGCAGTATTTT. This encodes CASSTKGGVTDTQYF. Filled out from reference TRBV14 and TRBJ2-3, the complete variable domain reads EAGVTQFPSHSVIEKGQTVTLRCDPISGHDNLYWYRRVMGKEIKFLLHFVKESKQDESGMPNNRFLAERTGGTYSTLKVQPAELEDSGVYFCASSTKGGVTDTQYFGPGTRLTVL.

The genes are TRBV27 and TRBJ2-7; 7 bases are shared with TRBD2. V shed 6 bases and J 0 bases; nucleotides not matched to a gene: 8. Germline assignment: CDR1 MNHEY and CDR2 SMNVEV (reference sequence). The CDR3 is made up of 15 amino acids. CDR3 residues: CASRTLAETSYEQYF. The CDR3 nucleotides are TGTGCCAGCAGGACTCTAGCGGAAACCTCCTACGAGCAGTACTTC.

The rearrangement links TRBV15 to TRBJ2-7; perhaps TRBD1 as D (6 bases). The CDR3 contains 14 residues. Trimming removed 0 bases at V and 5 bases at J, with 11 bases between. Germline V lookup: CDR1 LNHNV, CDR2 YYDKDF (reference sequence). The CDR3 region is CATSRDSGDHEQYF. The CDR3 coding sequence is TGTGCCACCAGCAGAGATTCAGGGGACCACGAGCAGTACTTC.

This chain uses TRBV7-2 with TRBJ2-7; 9 bases agree with TRBD1. With V trimmed by 1 base and J by 4 bases, 5 bases remained unmatched. Germline V lookup: CDR1 SGHTA, CDR2 FQGNSA. The CDR3 runs to 15 residues. CDR3 amino acids: CASSLDRTGVYEQYF. The CDR3, as DNA: TGTGCCAGCAGCTTAGACCGGACAGGGGTTTACGAGCAGTACTTC.